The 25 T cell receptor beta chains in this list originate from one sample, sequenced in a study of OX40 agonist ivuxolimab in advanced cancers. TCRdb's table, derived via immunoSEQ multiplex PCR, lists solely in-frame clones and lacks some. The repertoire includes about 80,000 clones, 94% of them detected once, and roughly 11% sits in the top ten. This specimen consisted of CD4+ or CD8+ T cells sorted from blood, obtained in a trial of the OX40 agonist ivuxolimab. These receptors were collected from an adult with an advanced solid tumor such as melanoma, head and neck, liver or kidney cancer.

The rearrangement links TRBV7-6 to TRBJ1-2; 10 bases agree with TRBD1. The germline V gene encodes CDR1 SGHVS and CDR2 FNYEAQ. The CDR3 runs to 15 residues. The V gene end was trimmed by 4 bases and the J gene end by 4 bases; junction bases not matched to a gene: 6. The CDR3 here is CASSSGQGVFYGYTF. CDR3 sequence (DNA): TGTGCCAGCAGCTCTGGACAGGGGGTCTTCTATGGCTACACCTTC.

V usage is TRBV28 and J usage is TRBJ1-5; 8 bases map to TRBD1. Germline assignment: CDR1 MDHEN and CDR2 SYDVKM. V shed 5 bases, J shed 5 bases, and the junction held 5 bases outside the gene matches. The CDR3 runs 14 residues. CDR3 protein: CASSPWTGYQPQHF. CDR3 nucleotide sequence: TGTGCCAGCAGTCCATGGACAGGGTATCAGCCCCAGCATTTT.

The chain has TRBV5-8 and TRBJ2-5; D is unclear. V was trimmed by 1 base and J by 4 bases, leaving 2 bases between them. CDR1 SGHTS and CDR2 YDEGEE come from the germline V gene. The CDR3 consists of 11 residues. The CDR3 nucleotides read TGTGCCAGCAGCTTGAGAGAGACCCAGTACTTC. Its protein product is CASSLRETQYF.

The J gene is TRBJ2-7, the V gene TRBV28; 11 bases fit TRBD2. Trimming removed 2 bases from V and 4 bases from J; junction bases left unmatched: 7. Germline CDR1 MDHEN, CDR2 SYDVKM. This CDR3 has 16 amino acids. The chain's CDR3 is CASSLPPGTSGYEQYF. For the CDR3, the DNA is TGTGCCAGCAGTTTACCCCCCGGGACTAGCGGATACGAGCAGTACTTC. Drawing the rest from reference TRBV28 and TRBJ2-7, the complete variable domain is DVKVTQSSRYLVKRTGEKVFLECVQDMDHENMFWYRQDPGLGLRLIYFSYDVKMKEKGDIPEGYSVSREKKERFSLILESASTNQTSMYLCASSLPPGTSGYEQYFGPGTRLTVT.

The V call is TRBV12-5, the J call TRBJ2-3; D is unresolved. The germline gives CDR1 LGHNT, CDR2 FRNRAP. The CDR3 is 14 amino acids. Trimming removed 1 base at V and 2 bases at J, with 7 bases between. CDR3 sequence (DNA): TGTGCTAGTGGTTTGGAGGGCTCCACAGATACGCAGTATTTT. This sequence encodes CASGLEGSTDTQYF.

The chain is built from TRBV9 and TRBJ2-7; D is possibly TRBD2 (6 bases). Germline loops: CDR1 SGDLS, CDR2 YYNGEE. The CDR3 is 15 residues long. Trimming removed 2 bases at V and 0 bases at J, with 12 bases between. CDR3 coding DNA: TGTGCCAGCAGCGTGGGGACCGGGAGCTCCTACGAGCAGTACTTC. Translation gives CASSVGTGSSYEQYF.

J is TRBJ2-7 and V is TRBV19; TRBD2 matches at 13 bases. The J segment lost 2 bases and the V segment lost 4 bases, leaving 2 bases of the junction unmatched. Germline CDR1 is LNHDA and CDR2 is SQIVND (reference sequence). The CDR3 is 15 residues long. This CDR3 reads CASSTGLAGAYEQYF. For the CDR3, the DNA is TGTGCCAGTAGTACCGGACTAGCGGGAGCCTACGAGCAGTACTTC. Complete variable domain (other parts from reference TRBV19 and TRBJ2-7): DGGITQSPKYLFRKEGQNVTLSCEQNLNHDAMYWYRQDPGQGLRLIYYSQIVNDFQKGDIAEGYSVSREKKESFPLTVTSAQKNPTAFYLCASSTGLAGAYEQYFGPGTRLTVT.

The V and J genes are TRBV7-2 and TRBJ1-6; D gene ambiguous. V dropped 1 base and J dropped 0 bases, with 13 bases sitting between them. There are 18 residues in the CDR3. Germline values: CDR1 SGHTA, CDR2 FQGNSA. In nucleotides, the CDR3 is TGTGCCAGCAGCTTAGGTTGGGCGGAGAGCTCCTATAATTCACCCCTCCACTTT. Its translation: CASSLGWAESSYNSPLHF.

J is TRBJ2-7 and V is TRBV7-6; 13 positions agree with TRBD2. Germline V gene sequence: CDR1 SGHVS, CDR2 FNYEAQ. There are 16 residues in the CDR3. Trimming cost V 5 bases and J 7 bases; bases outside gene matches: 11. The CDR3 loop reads CASSLWTSGRFGEQYF. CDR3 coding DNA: TGTGCCAGCAGCCTATGGACTAGCGGGAGATTTGGTGAGCAGTACTTC.

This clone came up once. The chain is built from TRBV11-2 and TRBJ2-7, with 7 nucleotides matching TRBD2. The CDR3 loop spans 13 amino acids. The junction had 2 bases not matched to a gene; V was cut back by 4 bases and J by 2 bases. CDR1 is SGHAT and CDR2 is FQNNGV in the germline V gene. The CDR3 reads CASSWGRAYEQYF. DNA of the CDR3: TGTGCCAGCAGCTGGGGGAGGGCCTACGAGCAGTACTTC. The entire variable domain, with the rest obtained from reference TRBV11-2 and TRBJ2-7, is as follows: EAGVAQSPRYKIIEKRQSVAFWCNPISGHATLYWYQQILGQGPKLLIQFQNNGVVDDSQLPKDRFSAERLKGVDSTLKIQPAKLEDSAVYLCASSWGRAYEQYFGPGTRLTVT.

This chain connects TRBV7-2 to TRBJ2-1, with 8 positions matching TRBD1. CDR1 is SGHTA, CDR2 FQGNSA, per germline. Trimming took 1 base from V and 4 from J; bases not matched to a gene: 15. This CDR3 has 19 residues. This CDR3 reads CASSLVGQAVLPRYNEQFF. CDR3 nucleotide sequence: TGTGCCAGCAGCTTAGTGGGACAGGCGGTATTACCTCGATACAATGAGCAGTTCTTC. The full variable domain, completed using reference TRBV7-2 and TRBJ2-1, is GAGVSQSPSNKVTEKGKDVELRCDPISGHTALYWYRQSLGQGLEFLIYFQGNSAPDKSGLPSDRFSAERTGGSVSTLTIQRTQQEDSAVYLCASSLVGQAVLPRYNEQFFGPGTRLTVL.

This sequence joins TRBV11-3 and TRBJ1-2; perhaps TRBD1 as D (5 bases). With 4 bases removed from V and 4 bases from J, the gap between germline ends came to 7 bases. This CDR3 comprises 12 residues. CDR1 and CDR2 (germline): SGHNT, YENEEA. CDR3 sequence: CASSSRGYGYTF. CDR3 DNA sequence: TGTGCCAGCAGCTCGAGGGGCTATGGCTACACCTTC.

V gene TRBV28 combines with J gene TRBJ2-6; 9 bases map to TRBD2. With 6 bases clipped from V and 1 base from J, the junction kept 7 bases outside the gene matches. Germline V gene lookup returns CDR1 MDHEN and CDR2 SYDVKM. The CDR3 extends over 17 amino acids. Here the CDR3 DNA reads TGTGCCAGCAGCCTCCTGCGGGGGGGTTCTGGGGCCAACGTCCTGACTTTC. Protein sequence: CASSLLRGGSGANVLTF.

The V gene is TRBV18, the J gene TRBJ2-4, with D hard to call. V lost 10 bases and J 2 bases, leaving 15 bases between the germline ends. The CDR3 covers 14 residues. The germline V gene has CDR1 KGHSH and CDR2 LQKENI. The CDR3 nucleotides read TGTGCCACATCGAATGGAGACCCCAAAAACATTCAGTACTTC. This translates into CATSNGDPKNIQYF.

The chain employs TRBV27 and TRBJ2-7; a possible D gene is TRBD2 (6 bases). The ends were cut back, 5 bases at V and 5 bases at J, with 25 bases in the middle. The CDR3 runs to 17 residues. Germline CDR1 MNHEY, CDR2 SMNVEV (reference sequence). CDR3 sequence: CASSPRTTGEWEHEQYF. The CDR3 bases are TGTGCCAGCAGTCCAAGAACCACGGGGGAGTGGGAGCACGAGCAGTACTTC.

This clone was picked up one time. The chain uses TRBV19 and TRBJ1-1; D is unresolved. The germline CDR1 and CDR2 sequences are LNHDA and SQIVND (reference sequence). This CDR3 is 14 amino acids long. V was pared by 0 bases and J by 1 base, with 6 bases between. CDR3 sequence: CASSIDGQNTEAFF. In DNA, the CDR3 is TGTGCCAGTAGTATAGATGGGCAGAACACTGAAGCTTTCTTT.

CDR3 sequence: CASSFGADTQYF. CDR3 bases: TGTGCCAGCAGCTTTGGGGCGGATACGCAGTATTTT. The chain links TRBV11-3 to TRBJ2-3, with D possibly TRBD1 on 5 matching bases. The CDR3 has 12 amino acids. Deletions cut 3 bases from V and 6 bases from J, with 7 bases between. The germline V gene has CDR1 SGHNT and CDR2 YENEEA.

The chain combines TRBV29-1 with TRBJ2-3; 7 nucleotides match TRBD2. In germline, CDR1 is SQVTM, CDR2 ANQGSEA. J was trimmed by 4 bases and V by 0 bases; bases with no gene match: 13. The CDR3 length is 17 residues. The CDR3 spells CSVEDQPDGRLADTQYF. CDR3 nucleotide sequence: TGCAGCGTTGAAGATCAGCCTGACGGGAGGCTGGCAGATACGCAGTATTTT.

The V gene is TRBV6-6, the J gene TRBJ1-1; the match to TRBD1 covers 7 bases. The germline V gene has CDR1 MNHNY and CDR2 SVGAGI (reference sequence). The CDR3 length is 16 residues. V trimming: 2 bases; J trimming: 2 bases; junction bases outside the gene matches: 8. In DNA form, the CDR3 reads TGTGCCAGCAGTTACACCACAGGGGACCCCAACACTGAAGCTTTCTTT. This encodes CASSYTTGDPNTEAFF.

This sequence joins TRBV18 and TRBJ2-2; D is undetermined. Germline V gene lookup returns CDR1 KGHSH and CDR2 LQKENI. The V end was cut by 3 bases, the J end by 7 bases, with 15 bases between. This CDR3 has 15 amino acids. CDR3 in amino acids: CASSPSGSSSGELFF. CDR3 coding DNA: TGTGCCAGCTCACCGTCCGGCAGTTCGAGCGGGGAGCTGTTTTTT.

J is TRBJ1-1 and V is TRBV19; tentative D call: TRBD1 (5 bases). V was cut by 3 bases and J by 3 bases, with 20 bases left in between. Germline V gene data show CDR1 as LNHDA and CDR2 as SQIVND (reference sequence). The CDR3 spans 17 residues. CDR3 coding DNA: TGTGCCAGTAGTATCTCCCTCCGAGACACGGGGGACACTGAAGCTTTCTTT. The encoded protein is CASSISLRDTGDTEAFF.

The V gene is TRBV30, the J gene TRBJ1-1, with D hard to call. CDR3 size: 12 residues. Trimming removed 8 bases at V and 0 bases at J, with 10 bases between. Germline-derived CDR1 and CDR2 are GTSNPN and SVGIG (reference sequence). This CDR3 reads CATRGLNTEAFF. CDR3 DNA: TGTGCCACCCGGGGTTTGAACACTGAAGCTTTCTTT.

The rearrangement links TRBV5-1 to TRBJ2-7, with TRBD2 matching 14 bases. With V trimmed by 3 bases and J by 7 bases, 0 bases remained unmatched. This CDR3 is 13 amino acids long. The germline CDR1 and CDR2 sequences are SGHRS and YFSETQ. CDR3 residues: CASSWTSGREQYF. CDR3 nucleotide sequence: TGCGCCAGCAGCTGGACTAGCGGGAGGGAGCAGTACTTC.

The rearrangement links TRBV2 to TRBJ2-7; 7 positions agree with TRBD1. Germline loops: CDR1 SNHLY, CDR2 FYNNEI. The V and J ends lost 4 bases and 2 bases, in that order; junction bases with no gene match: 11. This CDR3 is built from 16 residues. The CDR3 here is CASSGTEQGIPYEQYF. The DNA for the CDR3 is TGTGCCAGCAGTGGAACGGAACAGGGGATCCCCTACGAGCAGTACTTC.

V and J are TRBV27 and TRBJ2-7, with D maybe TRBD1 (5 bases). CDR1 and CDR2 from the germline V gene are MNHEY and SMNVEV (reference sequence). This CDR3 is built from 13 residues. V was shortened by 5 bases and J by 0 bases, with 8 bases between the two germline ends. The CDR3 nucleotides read TGTGCCAGCAGTCCGGACAACTCCTACGAGCAGTACTTC. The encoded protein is CASSPDNSYEQYF.